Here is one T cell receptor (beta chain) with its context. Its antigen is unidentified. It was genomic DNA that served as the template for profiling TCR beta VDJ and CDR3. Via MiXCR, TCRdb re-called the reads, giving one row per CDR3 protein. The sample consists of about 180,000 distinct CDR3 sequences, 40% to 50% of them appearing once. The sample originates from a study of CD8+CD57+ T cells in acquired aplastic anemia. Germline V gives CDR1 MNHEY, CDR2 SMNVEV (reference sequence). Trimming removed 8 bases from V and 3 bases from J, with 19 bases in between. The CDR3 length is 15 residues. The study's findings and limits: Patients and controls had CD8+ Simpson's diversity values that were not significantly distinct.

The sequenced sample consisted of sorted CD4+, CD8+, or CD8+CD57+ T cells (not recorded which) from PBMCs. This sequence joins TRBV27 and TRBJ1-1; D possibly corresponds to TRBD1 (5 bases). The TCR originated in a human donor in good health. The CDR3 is CASQAVRGGDTEAFF. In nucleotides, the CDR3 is TGTGCCAGCCAAGCAGTCCGGGGAGGGGACACTGAAGCTTTCTTT.